A single sample is the source of the 32 T cell receptor beta chains below, sequenced in a study of blood T cell repertoires in COVID-19. TCRdb's copy holds only in-frame clones and misses some; the assay was immunoSEQ multiplex PCR. Here the sample spans 200,000 to 250,000 clones, about 88% being singletons. Source material: peripheral blood. The receptors derive from a man in his fifties who had recovered from COVID-19.

CDR3 in amino acids: CSVEDRAGELFF. The CDR3 DNA reads as TGCAGCGTTGAAGATCGCGCCGGGGAGCTGTTTTTT. The chain joins TRBV29-1 to TRBJ2-2, with D unclear. The ends were cut back, 0 bases at V and 6 bases at J, with 5 bases in the middle. CDR1 is SQVTM and CDR2 is ANQGSEA in the germline V gene. The CDR3 sequence is 12 residues long.

About this clone itself: The same CDR3 arises from other DNA sequences in this sample as well. The chain employs TRBV3-1 (or the pseudogene TRBV3-2) and TRBJ2-1; 8 nucleotides align to TRBD2. Trimming removed 2 bases from V and 5 bases from J; junction bases left unmatched: 2. CDR3 length: 14 residues. The germline V gene has CDR1 LGHDT and CDR2 YNNKEL (reference sequence). This CDR3 is CASSQLAGNNEQFF. The CDR3 region has the DNA TGTGCCAGCAGCCAACTAGCGGGTAACAATGAGCAGTTCTTC.

J is TRBJ1-6 and V is TRBV2, with D perhaps TRBD1 (5 bases). The CDR3 loop spans 15 amino acids. Germline V gene data show CDR1 as SNHLY and CDR2 as FYNNEI. The V end was cut by 6 bases, the J end by 7 bases, with 16 bases between. As DNA, the CDR3 is TGTGCCAGCAGGGTCGACAGTGTTCTCAATTCACCCCTCCACTTT. Encoded protein: CASRVDSVLNSPLHF.

The chain has TRBV30 and TRBJ2-3; 13 nucleotides line up with TRBD2. Unmatched junction bases numbered 4, after V lost 2 bases and J lost 2 bases. The CDR3 has 16 residues. Germline V gene data show CDR1 as GTSNPN and CDR2 as SVGIG (reference sequence). CDR3: CAWSSGTSGNTDTQYF. The CDR3 DNA is TGTGCCTGGAGTTCAGGGACTAGCGGGAACACAGATACGCAGTATTTT.

The V call is TRBV28, the J call TRBJ2-3; 11 bases agree with TRBD2. Germline lookup yields CDR1 MDHEN and CDR2 SYDVKM. CDR3 length: 14 residues. With 4 bases clipped from V and 5 bases from J, the junction kept 2 bases outside the gene matches. The CDR3 sequence: CASSSGLAGDTQYF. The CDR3 nucleotides read TGTGCCAGCAGTTCCGGACTAGCGGGAGATACGCAGTATTTT.

This clone has a handful of counts. This chain connects TRBV19 to TRBJ1-3, with D perhaps TRBD1 (6 bases). CDR1 is LNHDA, CDR2 SQIVND, per germline (reference sequence). CDR3 size: 18 residues. Between the trimmed V and J ends, which lost 7 bases and 0 bases, there was a span of 22 bases. CDR3 region: CASTLRGTPYYSGNTIYF. DNA of the CDR3: TGTGCCAGTACCCTAAGGGGGACACCGTATTACTCTGGAAACACCATATATTTT.

This chain connects TRBV5-1 to TRBJ2-3; D is uncertain. The CDR3 length is 15 residues. V was shortened by 5 bases and J by 0 bases, with 13 bases between the two germline ends. Germline loops: CDR1 SGHRS, CDR2 YFSETQ. The CDR3 region is CASRVSVMSTDTQYF. CDR3 in DNA: TGCGCCAGCAGGGTGTCGGTCATGAGCACAGATACGCAGTATTTT. Variable domain in full (rest from reference TRBV5-1 and TRBJ2-3): KAGVTQTPRYLIKTRGQQVTLSCSPISGHRSVSWYQQTPGQGLQFLFEYFSETQRNKGNFPGRFSGRQFSNSRSEMNVSTLELGDSALYLCASRVSVMSTDTQYFGPGTRLTVL.

The chain couples TRBV28 to TRBJ1-5; 7 bases line up with TRBD1. The CDR3 runs to 15 residues. In germline, CDR1 is MDHEN, CDR2 SYDVKM. With 5 bases clipped from V and 2 bases from J, the junction kept 6 bases outside the gene matches. The CDR3 DNA is TGTGCCAGCAGTCGATCCGGGACAGGCAATCAGCCCCAGCATTTT. Its protein is CASSRSGTGNQPQHF.

The chain uses TRBV19 and TRBJ2-2, with 13 positions matching TRBD2. The CDR3 extends over 15 amino acids. Germline loops: CDR1 LNHDA, CDR2 SQIVND (reference sequence). V trimming: 6 bases; J trimming: 7 bases; junction bases outside the gene matches: 5. CDR3: CASSWTSGSVGELFF. Here the CDR3 DNA reads TGTGCCAGTAGCTGGACTAGCGGGAGTGTCGGGGAGCTGTTTTTT.

The V gene is TRBV21-1, the J gene TRBJ2-7; TRBD2 is the table's D call and was not checked against the DNA. TRBV21-1 is flagged as a pseudogene. The CDR3 totals 15 residues. CDR3 bases: TGTGCCAGCAGCCCCGGGGGAGGGGCAACCGGCGAGCAGTACTTC. It is translated as CASSPGGGATGEQYF.

The V and J genes are TRBV5-1 and TRBJ2-5, with TRBD1 matching 8 bases. The CDR3 runs 16 residues. Losses at the gene ends were 2 bases for V and 5 bases for J; bases not matched to a gene: 11. Germline CDR1 SGHRS, CDR2 YFSETQ. CDR3 sequence: CASSLLQGASEETQYF. The CDR3 region has the DNA TGCGCCAGCAGCTTACTTCAGGGGGCTTCGGAGGAGACCCAGTACTTC.

The chain employs TRBV5-6 and TRBJ2-7, with D uncertain. The ends were cut back, 0 bases at V and 0 bases at J, with 13 bases in the middle. The CDR3 spans 16 residues. The germline CDR1 and CDR2 sequences are SGHDT and YYEEEE. The CDR3 DNA follows: TGTGCCAGCAGCTTGGGTTCAGGCTTCTTCTCCTACGAGCAGTACTTC. It translates to CASSLGSGFFSYEQYF.

The chain carries TRBV2 and TRBJ2-3, with TRBD2 matching 8 bases. Trimming removed 4 bases from V and 1 base from J; junction bases left unmatched: 7. CDR1 is SNHLY and CDR2 is FYNNEI in the germline V gene. The CDR3 covers 16 residues. The CDR3 region has the DNA TGTGCCAGCAGTGTGGATACAGCGGGAGGCACAGATACGCAGTATTTT. Protein: CASSVDTAGGTDTQYF.

V is TRBV5-6 and J is TRBJ2-7; TRBD2 agrees at 8 bases. The trim removed 1 base at V and 4 bases at J, leaving 16 bases unmatched. The germline gives CDR1 SGHDT, CDR2 YYEEEE. This CDR3 has 18 residues. The CDR3 nucleotides are TGTGCCAGCAGCTTGCTAGGCAGGGTGATGAGCGGGAGTTACGAGCAGTACTTC. Its translation is CASSLLGRVMSGSYEQYF.

This clone has just one count. The chain employs TRBV11-2 and TRBJ2-3; perhaps TRBD2 as D (7 bases). The CDR3 is 16 residues long. Germline V gene sequence: CDR1 SGHAT, CDR2 FQNNGV. V shed 5 bases and J shed 5 bases, with 20 bases lying between them. CDR3 protein: CASSPMSWGGRDTQYF. CDR3 coding DNA: TGTGCCAGCAGCCCAATGTCGTGGGGGGGGCGAGATACGCAGTATTTT.

The CDR3 nucleotides are TGCGCCAGCAGCCAAAACCCCGGGACAGGGGGGAAAGAGACCCAGTACTTC. It translates to CASSQNPGTGGKETQYF. The rearrangement joins TRBV4-1 to TRBJ2-5; 11 bases match TRBD1. The length of the CDR3 is 17 residues. CDR1 MGHRA and CDR2 YSYEKL come from the germline V gene. The V segment lost 2 bases and the J segment 3 bases; nucleotides outside the gene matches: 8.

The chain employs TRBV27 and TRBJ2-7; no clear D gene. The CDR3 spans 13 residues. Trimming removed 1 base at V and 5 bases at J, with 9 bases between. Germline V gives CDR1 MNHEY, CDR2 SMNVEV (reference sequence). The CDR3 spells CASSLFRRDEQYF. The CDR3 DNA is TGTGCCAGCAGTTTATTTCGTCGGGACGAGCAGTACTTC.

DNA for the CDR3: TGTGCCAGCAGTTGGGTAGCGGGAGCTTCCTACGAGCAGTACTTC. Translation gives CASSWVAGASYEQYF. V gene TRBV27 combines with J gene TRBJ2-7, with 9 nucleotides matching TRBD2. V was clipped by 4 bases and J by 1 base; unmatched bases: 5. The CDR3 consists of 15 residues. Germline CDR1 MNHEY, CDR2 SMNVEV (reference sequence).

The chain uses TRBV30 and TRBJ1-1; the D gene is possibly TRBD1 (5 bases). V dropped 0 bases and J dropped 5 bases, with 10 bases sitting between them. The CDR3 is 13 residues long. Germline V CDR1 and CDR2: GTSNPN, SVGIG (reference sequence). The CDR3 nucleotides are TGTGCCTGGAGTGTCGCGGGGGTAACTGAAGCTTTCTTT. It translates to CAWSVAGVTEAFF.

This chain links TRBV27 with TRBJ2-5; 16 nucleotides agree with TRBD2. The CDR3 is 15 residues long. Germline V CDR1 and CDR2: MNHEY, SMNVEV (reference sequence). V shed 5 bases and J 9 bases; nucleotides not matched to a gene: 6. CDR3 amino acids: CASSTGGLAGGAQYF. The CDR3 DNA sequence: TGTGCCAGCAGTACCGGGGGACTAGCGGGAGGGGCCCAGTACTTC.

The gene calls are TRBV9 and TRBJ1-2; TRBD1 agrees at 10 bases. Trimming removed 3 bases from V and 8 bases from J; junction bases left unmatched: 1. The germline gives CDR1 SGDLS, CDR2 YYNGEE. There are 12 residues in the CDR3. The CDR3 sequence: CASSGTGGGYTF. CDR3 DNA: TGTGCCAGCAGCGGGACAGGGGGAGGCTACACCTTC.

The rearrangement joins TRBV4-2 to TRBJ1-1; TRBD1 agrees at 8 bases. Unmatched junction bases numbered 2, after V lost 1 base and J lost 4 bases. Germline values: CDR1 LGHNA, CDR2 YNFKEQ. The CDR3 spans 14 residues. The CDR3, as DNA: TGTGCCAGCAGCCAAGCTGGACAGGGCACTGAAGCTTTCTTT. Translated: CASSQAGQGTEAFF.

This chain links TRBV10-2 with TRBJ2-7; tentative D call: TRBD1 (6 bases). The CDR3 runs to 12 residues. Trimming cost V 2 bases and J 10 bases, with 12 bases left between them. CDR1 and CDR2 (germline): WSHSY, SAAADI. CDR3 loop: CASSETGTSQYF. CDR3 nucleotide sequence: TGCGCCAGCAGTGAGACGGGGACAAGTCAGTACTTC.

V usage is TRBV11-2 and J usage is TRBJ2-1; D not certain. CDR1 and CDR2 from the germline V gene are SGHAT and FQNNGV. The V end was cut by 7 bases, the J end by 8 bases, with 18 bases between. This CDR3 spans 14 amino acids. The CDR3 protein is CASTLVRLGDEQFF. CDR3 bases: TGTGCCAGCACCCTGGTACGCCTGGGCGATGAGCAGTTCTTC.

V is TRBV19 and J is TRBJ1-5, with D possibly matching TRBD1 (6 bases). Germline V gene lookup returns CDR1 LNHDA and CDR2 SQIVND (reference sequence). V lost 5 bases and J lost 1, with 15 bases in between. This CDR3 comprises 16 residues. The CDR3 nucleotides are TGTGCCAGTAGTCACCTGACAGGTCAGAGCAATCAGCCCCAGCATTTT. Translation: CASSHLTGQSNQPQHF.

The V call is TRBV5-1, the J call TRBJ2-3; 10 bases line up with TRBD2. The junction had 6 bases not matched to a gene; V was cut back by 4 bases and J by 4 bases. The CDR3 is 15 amino acids. CDR1 and CDR2 (germline): SGHRS, YFSETQ. CDR3 amino acids: CASSAAGGWADTQYF. The CDR3 nucleotides are TGCGCCAGCAGCGCAGCGGGAGGGTGGGCAGATACGCAGTATTTT.

With respect to this clone: This same CDR3 is encoded by further DNA sequences in the sample. V gene TRBV5-1 combines with J gene TRBJ1-1; 7 nucleotides agree with TRBD1. Germline CDR1 is SGHRS and CDR2 is YFSETQ. V lost 0 bases, J lost 2 bases, and 4 bases stayed unmatched. The CDR3 totals 15 residues. This CDR3 reads CASSLVSGGNTEAFF. Here the CDR3 DNA reads TGCGCCAGCAGCTTGGTGTCAGGGGGAAACACTGAAGCTTTCTTT.

This chain joins TRBV6-5 and TRBJ2-7; 7 bases are shared with TRBD1. There are 13 residues in the CDR3. Trimming took 10 bases from V and 4 from J; bases not matched to a gene: 10. CDR1 and CDR2 (germline): MNHEY, SVGAGI. The CDR3 DNA reads TGTGCCACCCAAGGGGGCGAGGGTTACGAGCAGTACTTC. Residues: CATQGGEGYEQYF.

This clone was detected only once. The J gene is TRBJ1-1, the V gene TRBV27; the D is unclear. The CDR3 is 11 amino acids. V dropped 7 bases and J dropped 5 bases, with 8 bases sitting between them. Germline V gene lookup returns CDR1 MNHEY and CDR2 SMNVEV (reference sequence). The CDR3 is CASTRGTEAFF. As DNA, the CDR3 is TGTGCCAGCACCCGAGGGACTGAAGCTTTCTTT.

The table lists this clone with a few counts. The chain joins TRBV4-1 to TRBJ2-1; 11 positions agree with TRBD2. V was pared by 5 bases and J by 0 bases, with 9 bases of the junction left unmatched. The CDR3 loop spans 18 amino acids. Germline V gene sequence: CDR1 MGHRA, CDR2 YSYEKL. This CDR3 is CASSFGLAGLSSYNEQFF. As DNA, the CDR3 is TGCGCCAGCAGCTTCGGACTAGCGGGTTTGAGCTCCTACAATGAGCAGTTCTTC.

This clone was detected a few times. The chain combines TRBV11-2 with TRBJ2-7; 8 bases line up with TRBD1. Germline values: CDR1 SGHAT, CDR2 FQNNGV. CDR3 length: 15 amino acids. The V and J ends lost 5 bases and 2 bases, in that order; junction bases with no gene match: 8. The CDR3 region is CASSGDRGAPYEQYF. In nucleotides, the CDR3 is TGTGCCAGCAGCGGCGACAGGGGTGCCCCCTACGAGCAGTACTTC.

The rearrangement joins TRBV5-8 to TRBJ1-2, with 8 nucleotides matching TRBD1. The CDR3 is 15 residues long. Trimming removed 1 base from V and 7 bases from J; junction bases left unmatched: 9. In germline, CDR1 is SGHTS, CDR2 YDEGEE. The CDR3 loop reads CASSLWGQAPVGYTF. The CDR3 DNA follows: TGTGCCAGCAGCTTGTGGGGACAGGCCCCGGTTGGCTACACCTTC.